This T cell receptor (beta chain) originates from a study of blood T cells in healthy people across ages. Study-wide points: Across the age range, TCR beta diversity per million T cells fell in a roughly linear way.

Trimming took 6 bases from V and 9 from J, leaving 15 bases between them. The germline V gene encodes CDR1 MDHEN and CDR2 SYDVKM. The CDR3 length is 12 residues. In its sample, this clonotype was seen once. Antigen unknown. No fewer than 7 million PBMCs went into each sample. At least 5 micrograms of total RNA were extracted per sample. A J-beta primer mix and a sample-barcoded 5' primer were used in a second PCR of roughly 6 to 12 cycles. MiXCR was run by TCRdb on the 5' RACE reads, yielding one entry per CDR3 protein. The sample records roughly 930,000 distinct CDR3 sequences, 45% to 50% being singletons.

The TCR was taken from a man aged 30 to 45 in good health. The rearrangement links TRBV28 to TRBJ2-7, with D uncertain. Sequenced input: blood. As DNA, the CDR3 is TGTGCCAGCAGCCCCCGAGTGAGGCGGCAGTACTTC. Amino acid sequence: CASSPRVRRQYF.